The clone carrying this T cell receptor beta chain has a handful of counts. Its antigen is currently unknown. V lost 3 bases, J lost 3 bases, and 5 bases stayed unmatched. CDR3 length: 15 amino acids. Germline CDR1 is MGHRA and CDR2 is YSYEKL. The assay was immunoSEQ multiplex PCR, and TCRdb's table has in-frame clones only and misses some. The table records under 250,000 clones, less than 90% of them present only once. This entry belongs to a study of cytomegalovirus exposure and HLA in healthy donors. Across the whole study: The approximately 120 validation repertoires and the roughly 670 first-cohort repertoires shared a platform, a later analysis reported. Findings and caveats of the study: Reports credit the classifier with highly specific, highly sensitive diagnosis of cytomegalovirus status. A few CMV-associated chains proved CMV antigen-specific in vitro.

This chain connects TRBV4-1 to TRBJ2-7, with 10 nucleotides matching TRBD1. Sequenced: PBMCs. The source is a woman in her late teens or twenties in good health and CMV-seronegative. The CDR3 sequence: CASSHGRDRGYEQYF. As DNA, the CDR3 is TGCGCCAGCAGCCATGGCCGGGACAGGGGCTACGAGCAGTACTTC.